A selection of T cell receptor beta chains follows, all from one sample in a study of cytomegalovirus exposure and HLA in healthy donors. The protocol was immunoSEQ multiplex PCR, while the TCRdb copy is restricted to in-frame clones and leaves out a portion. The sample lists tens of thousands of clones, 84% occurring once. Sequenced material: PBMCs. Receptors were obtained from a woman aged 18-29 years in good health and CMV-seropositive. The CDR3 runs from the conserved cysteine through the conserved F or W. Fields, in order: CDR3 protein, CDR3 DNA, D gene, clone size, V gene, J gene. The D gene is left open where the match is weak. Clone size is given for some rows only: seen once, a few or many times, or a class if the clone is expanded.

CDR3aa: CASSLYRTGAYEQYF
CDR3nt: TGTGCCAGCAGCTTGTACAGGACAGGGGCCTACGAGCAGTACTTC
d_gene: TRBD1
abundance: once
v_gene: TRBV5-8
j_gene: TRBJ2-7

CDR3aa: CASRQGINQPQHF
CDR3nt: TGTGCCAGCAGACAGGGAATAAATCAGCCCCAGCATTTT
d_gene: NA
abundance: NA
v_gene: TRBV28
j_gene: TRBJ1-5

CDR3aa: CASSFFGPNTGELFF
CDR3nt: TGTGCCAGCAGCTTTTTTGGCCCGAACACCGGGGAGCTGTTTTTT
d_gene: NA
abundance: NA
v_gene: TRBV5-6
j_gene: TRBJ2-2

CDR3aa: CSVEKDGTSAQDTQYF
CDR3nt: TGCAGCGTTGAAAAGGATGGGACTAGCGCACAAGATACGCAGTATTTT
d_gene: TRBD2
abundance: NA
v_gene: TRBV29-1
j_gene: TRBJ2-3

CDR3aa: CASSHPGLGNTIYF
CDR3nt: TGTGCCAGCAGCCACCCCGGACTTGGAAACACCATATATTTT
d_gene: NA
abundance: NA
v_gene: TRBV4-2
j_gene: TRBJ1-3

CDR3aa: CASSDGRATNSPLHF
CDR3nt: TGTGCCAGCAGTGATGGCAGGGCGACAAATTCACCCCTCCACTTT
d_gene: NA
abundance: NA
v_gene: TRBV25-1
j_gene: TRBJ1-6

CDR3aa: CASPGQHNEKLFF
CDR3nt: TGTGCCAGCCCAGGACAGCATAATGAAAAACTGTTTTTT
d_gene: NA
abundance: NA
v_gene: TRBV18
j_gene: TRBJ1-4

CDR3aa: CASSITGAGNTIYF
CDR3nt: TGTGCCAGCAGCATTACAGGGGCTGGAAACACCATATATTTT
d_gene: TRBD1
abundance: NA
v_gene: TRBV13
j_gene: TRBJ1-3

CDR3aa: CASSLTGSPLHF
CDR3nt: TGTGCCAGCAGTTTAACGGGGTCACCCCTCCACTTT
d_gene: NA
abundance: NA
v_gene: TRBV28
j_gene: TRBJ1-6

CDR3aa: CATILQGKMGNEQFF
CDR3nt: TGTGCCACCATTTTACAGGGGAAGATGGGCAATGAGCAGTTCTTC
d_gene: TRBD1
abundance: NA
v_gene: TRBV28
j_gene: TRBJ2-1

CDR3aa: CASSFGRVDGNQPQHF
CDR3nt: TGTGCCAGCAGTTTCGGCAGGGTGGACGGCAATCAGCCCCAGCATTTT
d_gene: NA
abundance: NA
v_gene: TRBV27
j_gene: TRBJ1-5

CDR3aa: CASSESAGQGNYEQYF
CDR3nt: TGCGCCAGCAGTGAGTCCGCGGGACAGGGGAACTACGAGCAGTACTTC
d_gene: TRBD1
abundance: NA
v_gene: TRBV10-1
j_gene: TRBJ2-7

CDR3aa: CASRALGAETPTNEKLFF
CDR3nt: TGTGCCAGCAGGGCTTTAGGGGCAGAAACCCCAACTAATGAAAAACTGTTTTTT
d_gene: NA
abundance: NA
v_gene: TRBV27
j_gene: TRBJ1-4

CDR3aa: CASSPGQGSNEQYF
CDR3nt: TGTGCCAGCAGCCCGGGACAGGGCAGTAACGAGCAGTACTTC
d_gene: TRBD1
abundance: NA
v_gene: TRBV5-6
j_gene: TRBJ2-7

CDR3aa: CASSLVAGSYGYTF
CDR3nt: TGTGCCAGCAGCTTAGTGGCCGGGTCCTATGGCTACACCTTC
d_gene: NA
abundance: NA
v_gene: TRBV7-2
j_gene: TRBJ1-2

CDR3aa: CASSYSPSSYEQYF
CDR3nt: TGTGCCAGCAGTTACAGTCCTAGCAGCTACGAGCAGTACTTC
d_gene: NA
abundance: NA
v_gene: TRBV6-5
j_gene: TRBJ2-7

CDR3aa: CASSGDTPGGGYTF
CDR3nt: TGTGCCAGCAGTGGGGACACACCGGGCGGTGGCTACACCTTC
d_gene: NA
abundance: NA
v_gene: TRBV28
j_gene: TRBJ1-2

CDR3aa: CASSLEWGLYEQYF
CDR3nt: TGTGCCAGCAGCTTAGAATGGGGACTCTACGAGCAGTACTTC
d_gene: NA
abundance: NA
v_gene: TRBV11-3
j_gene: TRBJ2-7

CDR3aa: CAWSVRGLAFTDTQYF
CDR3nt: TGTGCCTGGAGTGTACGGGGACTTGCCTTCACAGATACGCAGTATTTT
d_gene: NA
abundance: NA
v_gene: TRBV30
j_gene: TRBJ2-3

CDR3aa: CASSNRLAGGSQETQYF
CDR3nt: TGCGCCAGCAGTAACCGACTAGCGGGGGGCTCTCAAGAGACCCAGTACTTC
d_gene: TRBD2
abundance: NA
v_gene: TRBV10-2
j_gene: TRBJ2-5

CDR3aa: CASSQSGGTEAFF
CDR3nt: TGTGCCAGCAGCCAATCGGGAGGCACTGAAGCTTTCTTT
d_gene: NA
abundance: once
v_gene: TRBV4-2
j_gene: TRBJ1-1

CDR3aa: CASRPGGALPTDTQYF
CDR3nt: TGTGCCAGCAGACCAGGGGGCGCGTTGCCCACAGATACGCAGTATTTT
d_gene: TRBD1
abundance: NA
v_gene: TRBV7-2
j_gene: TRBJ2-3

CDR3aa: CASSPGTDTGELFF
CDR3nt: TGTGCCAGCAGCCCTGGGACAGACACCGGGGAGCTGTTTTTT
d_gene: TRBD1
abundance: NA
v_gene: TRBV7-2
j_gene: TRBJ2-2

CDR3aa: CASSPRRWTSGDHGELFF
CDR3nt: TGTGCCAGCAGCCCGAGGAGATGGACTAGCGGGGACCACGGGGAGCTGTTTTTT
d_gene: TRBD2
abundance: NA
v_gene: TRBV7-2
j_gene: TRBJ2-2

CDR3aa: CATSLMGGQDTQYF
CDR3nt: TGTGCCACCAGCTTGATGGGGGGGCAAGATACGCAGTATTTT
d_gene: NA
abundance: NA
v_gene: TRBV15
j_gene: TRBJ2-3

CDR3aa: CASSLDNGQPFF
CDR3nt: TGTGCCAGCAGCTTAGACAACGGACAGCCTTTCTTT
d_gene: NA
abundance: NA
v_gene: TRBV7-9
j_gene: TRBJ1-1

CDR3aa: CASRVGYGYTF
CDR3nt: TGTGCCAGCAGGGTCGGCTATGGCTACACCTTC
d_gene: NA
abundance: NA
v_gene: TRBV13
j_gene: TRBJ1-2

CDR3aa: CASSPDRWNYGYTF
CDR3nt: TGTGCCAGTAGCCCGGACAGGTGGAACTATGGCTACACCTTC
d_gene: TRBD1
abundance: NA
v_gene: TRBV2
j_gene: TRBJ1-2

CDR3aa: CASAAGTGKGTNYGYTF
CDR3nt: TGTGCCAGCGCAGCGGGGACAGGGAAAGGGACTAACTATGGCTACACCTTC
d_gene: TRBD1
abundance: NA
v_gene: TRBV11-2
j_gene: TRBJ1-2

CDR3aa: CASSSGGRLNEQFF
CDR3nt: TGTGCCAGCAGTTCGGGGGGTAGGTTAAATGAGCAGTTCTTC
d_gene: TRBD2
abundance: few
v_gene: TRBV5-4
j_gene: TRBJ2-1

CDR3aa: CASSTPSHIQGGYTF
CDR3nt: TGTGCCAGCAGTACTCCGTCCCACATACAGGGGGGCTACACCTTC
d_gene: TRBD1
abundance: NA
v_gene: TRBV28
j_gene: TRBJ1-2

CDR3aa: CASSFVTSGNTIYF
CDR3nt: TGTGCCAGCAGCTTTGTGACTTCTGGAAACACCATATATTTT
d_gene: NA
abundance: NA
v_gene: TRBV7-9
j_gene: TRBJ1-3

CDR3aa: CSARAGDTF
CDR3nt: TGCAGTGCTAGAGCGGGGGACACCTTC
d_gene: NA
abundance: NA
v_gene: TRBV20-1
j_gene: TRBJ1-2

CDR3aa: CASSTLRFEPQHF
CDR3nt: TGTGCCAGTAGTACTCTTCGTTTTGAGCCCCAGCATTTT
d_gene: NA
abundance: NA
v_gene: TRBV19
j_gene: TRBJ1-5

CDR3aa: CASSPRLAGEQFF
CDR3nt: TGTGCCAGCAGTCCCCGACTAGCAGGCGAGCAGTTCTTC
d_gene: TRBD2
abundance: NA
v_gene: TRBV27
j_gene: TRBJ2-1

CDR3aa: CASSADRVETGELFF
CDR3nt: TGTGCCAGCAGTGCAGACAGGGTAGAGACCGGGGAGCTGTTTTTT
d_gene: TRBD1
abundance: NA
v_gene: TRBV2
j_gene: TRBJ2-2

CDR3aa: CASSLPNLQVLPGPQHF
CDR3nt: TGTGCCAGCAGTTTACCGAATCTACAGGTGCTCCCAGGGCCCCAGCATTTT
d_gene: NA
abundance: few
v_gene: TRBV28
j_gene: TRBJ1-5

CDR3aa: CSVKVRAGAYNEQFF
CDR3nt: TGCAGCGTGAAAGTGAGGGCAGGGGCCTACAATGAGCAGTTCTTC
d_gene: NA
abundance: NA
v_gene: TRBV29-1
j_gene: TRBJ2-1

CDR3aa: CASSPAAGYGYTF
CDR3nt: TGTGCCAGCAGTCCCGCCGCGGGATATGGCTACACCTTC
d_gene: NA
abundance: NA
v_gene: TRBV6-6
j_gene: TRBJ1-2

CDR3aa: CASSRGQTYSGANVLTF
CDR3nt: TGTGCCAGCAGCCGGGGACAAACCTACTCTGGGGCCAACGTCCTGACTTTC
d_gene: NA
abundance: NA
v_gene: TRBV5-8
j_gene: TRBJ2-6

CDR3aa: CASSPPGRQGWNTEAFF
CDR3nt: TGTGCCAGCAGCCCCCCCGGTCGCCAGGGTTGGAACACTGAAGCTTTCTTT
d_gene: NA
abundance: NA
v_gene: TRBV7-9
j_gene: TRBJ1-1

CDR3aa: CASSLFGTSAYNEQFF
CDR3nt: TGTGCCAGCAGTTTATTCGGGACTAGCGCTTACAATGAGCAGTTCTTC
d_gene: TRBD2
abundance: NA
v_gene: TRBV27
j_gene: TRBJ2-1

CDR3aa: CASSLAGSPNEQFF
CDR3nt: TGCGCCAGCAGCTTGGCCGGTAGTCCCAATGAGCAGTTCTTC
d_gene: NA
abundance: NA
v_gene: TRBV5-1
j_gene: TRBJ2-1

CDR3aa: CASSRSGDLKNSPLHF
CDR3nt: TGTGCCAGCAGCCGTTCAGGGGACCTGAAAAATTCACCCCTCCACTTT
d_gene: NA
abundance: once
v_gene: TRBV7-3
j_gene: TRBJ1-6

CDR3aa: CASSYDRFTGELFF
CDR3nt: TGCGCCAGCAGCTACGACAGGTTCACCGGGGAGCTGTTTTTT
d_gene: NA
abundance: NA
v_gene: TRBV5-1
j_gene: TRBJ2-2

CDR3aa: CASSSTGYGNQPQHF
CDR3nt: TGTGCCAGCAGTTCGACAGGGTATGGCAATCAGCCCCAGCATTTT
d_gene: TRBD1
abundance: NA
v_gene: TRBV6-5
j_gene: TRBJ1-5

CDR3aa: CASSTRDYEQYF
CDR3nt: TGTGCCAGCAGCACTCGGGACTACGAGCAGTACTTC
d_gene: NA
abundance: NA
v_gene: TRBV21-1
j_gene: TRBJ2-7

CDR3aa: CASSTVSSYEQYF
CDR3nt: TGTGCCAGCTCGACAGTTAGCTCCTACGAGCAGTACTTC
d_gene: NA
abundance: NA
v_gene: TRBV11-2
j_gene: TRBJ2-7

CDR3aa: CASSLWGPQTGNQPQHF
CDR3nt: TGTGCCAGCAGTTTATGGGGGCCCCAGACGGGCAATCAGCCCCAGCATTTT
d_gene: NA
abundance: NA
v_gene: TRBV28
j_gene: TRBJ1-5

CDR3aa: CASSLTEYTEAFF
CDR3nt: TGTGCCAGCAGTTTAACTGAGTACACTGAAGCTTTCTTT
d_gene: NA
abundance: NA
v_gene: TRBV28
j_gene: TRBJ1-1

CDR3aa: CASSAGQGEETQYF
CDR3nt: TGCGCCAGCAGCGCCGGACAGGGGGAAGAGACCCAGTACTTC
d_gene: TRBD1
abundance: NA
v_gene: TRBV5-1
j_gene: TRBJ2-5

CDR3aa: CASSPSVGRNQPQHF
CDR3nt: TGTGCCAGCAGCCCGAGCGTGGGGCGCAATCAGCCCCAGCATTTT
d_gene: NA
abundance: NA
v_gene: TRBV7-2
j_gene: TRBJ1-5

CDR3aa: CASSLSPLAGGSYNEQFF
CDR3nt: TGTGCCAGCAGTTTATCTCCCCTAGCAGGTGGCTCCTACAATGAGCAGTTCTTC
d_gene: NA
abundance: NA
v_gene: TRBV27
j_gene: TRBJ2-1

CDR3aa: CASRQGGAPGANVLTF
CDR3nt: TGCGCCAGCAGACAGGGGGGGGCCCCTGGGGCCAACGTCCTGACTTTC
d_gene: NA
abundance: NA
v_gene: TRBV5-1
j_gene: TRBJ2-6

CDR3aa: CASSPGGDSYNEQFF
CDR3nt: TGTGCCAGCAGCCCGGGAGGGGATTCCTACAATGAGCAGTTCTTC
d_gene: TRBD2
abundance: NA
v_gene: TRBV7-2
j_gene: TRBJ2-1

CDR3aa: CASSPRQGAGYGYTF
CDR3nt: TGTGCCAGCAGTCCTAGACAGGGGGCAGGGTATGGCTACACCTTC
d_gene: TRBD1
abundance: NA
v_gene: TRBV27
j_gene: TRBJ1-2